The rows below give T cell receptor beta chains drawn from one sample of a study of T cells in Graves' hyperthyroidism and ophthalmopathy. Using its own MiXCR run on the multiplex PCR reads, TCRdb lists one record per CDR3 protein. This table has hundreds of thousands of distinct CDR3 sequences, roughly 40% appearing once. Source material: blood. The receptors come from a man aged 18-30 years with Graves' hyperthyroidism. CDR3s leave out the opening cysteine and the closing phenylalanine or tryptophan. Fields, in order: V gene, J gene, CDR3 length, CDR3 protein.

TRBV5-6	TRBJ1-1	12	ASSRTGGVTEAF
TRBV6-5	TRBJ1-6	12	ASTSKGGNSPLH
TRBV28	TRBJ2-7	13	ASRIMGTVPYEQY
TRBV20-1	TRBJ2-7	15	SASGGLAGGKNYEQY
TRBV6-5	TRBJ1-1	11	ASSYSTNLEAF
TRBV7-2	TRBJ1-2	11	ASSQMTAYGYT
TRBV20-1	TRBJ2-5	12	SVRTGDNRETQY
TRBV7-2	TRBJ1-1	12	ASRRSRLNTEAF
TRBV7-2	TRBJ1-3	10	ASVGAGNTIY
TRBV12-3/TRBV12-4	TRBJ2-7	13	ASSLALGLANEQY
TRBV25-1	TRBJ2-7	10	ASKGRANEQY
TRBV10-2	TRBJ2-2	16	ASSELVTGTGRTGELF
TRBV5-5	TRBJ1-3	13	ASSLLTGDGNTIY
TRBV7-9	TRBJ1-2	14	ASSLVGTELSYGYT
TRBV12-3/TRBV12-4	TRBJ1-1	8	ASSLIGPV
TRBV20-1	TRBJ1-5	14	SARDLAGTHNQPQH
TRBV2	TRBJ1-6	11	AISTDYNSPLH
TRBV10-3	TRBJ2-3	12	AIKELSPQDTQY
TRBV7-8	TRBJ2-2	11	ASRREGAGELF
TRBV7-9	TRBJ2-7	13	ASSQAGRGSYEQY
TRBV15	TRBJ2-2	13	ATSKAPKYTGELF
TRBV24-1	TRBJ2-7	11	ATSLGDSYEQY
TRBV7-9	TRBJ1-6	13	ASSLGQGSNSPLH
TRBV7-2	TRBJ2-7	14	ASSYGASGGPKEQY
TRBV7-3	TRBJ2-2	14	ASSPGLALGTGELF
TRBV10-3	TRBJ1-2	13	ASAPRRGGDYGYT
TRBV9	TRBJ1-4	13	ASKPSGGTNEKLF
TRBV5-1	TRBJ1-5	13	ASSLGGPGNQPQH
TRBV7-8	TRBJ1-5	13	ASSPREVGNQPQH
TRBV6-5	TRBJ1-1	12	ANSYSSGNTEAF
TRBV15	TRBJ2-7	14	ATSSERGTLPYEQY